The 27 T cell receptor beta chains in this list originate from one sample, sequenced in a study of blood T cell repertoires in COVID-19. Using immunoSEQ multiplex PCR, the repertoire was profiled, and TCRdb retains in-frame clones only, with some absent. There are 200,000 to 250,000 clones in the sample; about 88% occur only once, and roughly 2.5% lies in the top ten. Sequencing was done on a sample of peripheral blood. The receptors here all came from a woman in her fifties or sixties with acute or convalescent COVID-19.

The CDR3 DNA reads TGCAGCGCTGGAACAGGGTTCGAGCAGTACTTC. Amino acids: CSAGTGFEQYF. The chain is built from TRBV29-1 and TRBJ2-7, with TRBD1 as a possible D gene (6 bases). The CDR3 sequence is 11 residues long. V shed 7 bases and J shed 6 bases, with 13 bases lying between them. Germline V gene sequence: CDR1 SQVTM, CDR2 ANQGSEA.

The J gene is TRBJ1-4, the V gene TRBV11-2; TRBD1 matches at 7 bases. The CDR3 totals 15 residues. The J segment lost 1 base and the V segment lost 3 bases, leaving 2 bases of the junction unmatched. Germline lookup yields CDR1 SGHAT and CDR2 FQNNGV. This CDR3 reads CASSFAGGTNEKLFF. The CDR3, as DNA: TGTGCCAGCAGCTTCGCAGGGGGAACTAATGAAAAACTGTTTTTT.

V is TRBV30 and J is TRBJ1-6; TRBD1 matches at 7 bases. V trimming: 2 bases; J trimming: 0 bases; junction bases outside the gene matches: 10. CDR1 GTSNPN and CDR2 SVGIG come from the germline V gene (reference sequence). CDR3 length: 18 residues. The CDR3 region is CAWSLPGQLSSYNSPLHF. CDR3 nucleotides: TGTGCCTGGAGTCTGCCGGGACAGTTGAGCTCCTATAATTCACCCCTCCACTTT.

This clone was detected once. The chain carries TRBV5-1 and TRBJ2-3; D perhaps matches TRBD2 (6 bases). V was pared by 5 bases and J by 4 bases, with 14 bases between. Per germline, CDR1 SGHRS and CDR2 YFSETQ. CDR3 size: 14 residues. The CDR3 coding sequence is TGCGCCAGCAGTTGGGGCGGGGCACCAGATACGCAGTATTTT. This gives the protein CASSWGGAPDTQYF. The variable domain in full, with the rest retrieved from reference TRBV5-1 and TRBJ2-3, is KAGVTQTPRYLIKTRGQQVTLSCSPISGHRSVSWYQQTPGQGLQFLFEYFSETQRNKGNFPGRFSGRQFSNSRSEMNVSTLELGDSALYLCASSWGGAPDTQYFGPGTRLTVL.

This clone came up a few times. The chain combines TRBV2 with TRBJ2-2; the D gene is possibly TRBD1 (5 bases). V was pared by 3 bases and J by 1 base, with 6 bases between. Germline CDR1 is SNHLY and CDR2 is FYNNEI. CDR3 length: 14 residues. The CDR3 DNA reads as TGTGCCAGCAGTGATCAGGGGAACACCGGGGAGCTGTTTTTT. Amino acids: CASSDQGNTGELFF. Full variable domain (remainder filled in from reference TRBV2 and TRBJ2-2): EPEVTQTPSHQVTQMGQEVILRCVPISNHLYFYWYRQILGQKVEFLVSFYNNEISEKSEIFDDQFSVERPDGSNFTLKIRSTKLEDSAMYFCASSDQGNTGELFFGEGSRLTVL.

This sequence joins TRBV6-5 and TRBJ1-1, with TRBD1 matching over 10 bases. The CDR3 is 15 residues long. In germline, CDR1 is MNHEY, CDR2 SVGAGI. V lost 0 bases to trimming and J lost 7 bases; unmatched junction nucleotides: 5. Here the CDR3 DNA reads TGTGCCAGCAGTTACTCACGGGACAGGGGCCTTGAAGCTTTCTTT. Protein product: CASSYSRDRGLEAFF.

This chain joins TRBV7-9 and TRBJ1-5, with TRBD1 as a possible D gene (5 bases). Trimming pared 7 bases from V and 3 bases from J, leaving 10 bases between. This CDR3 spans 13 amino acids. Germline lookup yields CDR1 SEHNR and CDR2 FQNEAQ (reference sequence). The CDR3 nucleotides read TGTGCCAGCACCCCGGGGGTCAATCAGCCCCAGCATTTT. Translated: CASTPGVNQPQHF.

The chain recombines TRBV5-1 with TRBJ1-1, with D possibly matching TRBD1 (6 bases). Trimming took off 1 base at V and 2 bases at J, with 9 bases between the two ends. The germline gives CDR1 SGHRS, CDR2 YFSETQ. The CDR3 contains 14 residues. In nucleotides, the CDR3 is TGCGCCAGCAGCTTGTATGGGGGCAACACTGAAGCTTTCTTT. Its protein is CASSLYGGNTEAFF.

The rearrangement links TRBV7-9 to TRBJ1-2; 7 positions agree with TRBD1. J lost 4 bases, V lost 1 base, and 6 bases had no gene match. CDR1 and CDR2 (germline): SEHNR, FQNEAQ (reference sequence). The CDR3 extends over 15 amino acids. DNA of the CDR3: TGTGCCAGCAGCTTAGGGACAGGTACAACCTATGGCTACACCTTC. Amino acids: CASSLGTGTTYGYTF.

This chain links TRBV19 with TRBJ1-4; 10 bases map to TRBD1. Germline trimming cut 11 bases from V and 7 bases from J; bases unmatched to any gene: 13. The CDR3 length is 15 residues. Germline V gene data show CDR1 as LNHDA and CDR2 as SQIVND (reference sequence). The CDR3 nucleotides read TGTGCCTCCTATGGCGGGACAGGGGCAGTTGAAAAACTGTTTTTT. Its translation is CASYGGTGAVEKLFF. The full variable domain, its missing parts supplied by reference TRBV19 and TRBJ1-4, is DGGITQSPKYLFRKEGQNVTLSCEQNLNHDAMYWYRQDPGQGLRLIYYSQIVNDFQKGDIAEGYSVSREKKESFPLTVTSAQKNPTAFYLCASYGGTGAVEKLFFGSGTQLSVL.

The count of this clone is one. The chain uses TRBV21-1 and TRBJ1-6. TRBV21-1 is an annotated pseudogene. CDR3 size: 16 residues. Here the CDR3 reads CASSKRGGSYNSPLHF. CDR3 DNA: TGTGCCAGCAGCAAGCGGGGGGGTTCCTATAATTCACCCCTCCACTTT.

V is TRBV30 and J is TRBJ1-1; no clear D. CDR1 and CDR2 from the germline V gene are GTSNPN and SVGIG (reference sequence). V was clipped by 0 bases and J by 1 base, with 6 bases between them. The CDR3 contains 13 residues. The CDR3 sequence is CAWSVSRNTEAFF. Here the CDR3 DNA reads TGTGCCTGGAGTGTAAGTAGGAACACTGAAGCTTTCTTT.

CDR3 sequence reads: CASSLRGSGEQYF. The CDR3 coding sequence is TGTGCCAGCAGCCTCAGGGGATCGGGGGAGCAGTACTTC. The chain links TRBV3-1 (or the pseudogene TRBV3-2) to TRBJ2-7; TRBD1 is a possible D gene (6 bases). Germline CDR1 reads LGHDT; CDR2 reads YNNKEL (reference sequence). V shed 4 bases and J shed 7 bases, with 14 bases lying between them. The CDR3 sequence is 13 residues long.

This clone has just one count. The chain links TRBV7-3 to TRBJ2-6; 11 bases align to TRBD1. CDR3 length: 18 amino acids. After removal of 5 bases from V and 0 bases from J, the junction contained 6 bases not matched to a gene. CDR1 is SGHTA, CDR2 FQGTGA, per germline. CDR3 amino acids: CASSPRTGGPSGANVLTF. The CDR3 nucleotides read TGTGCCAGCAGCCCTCGGACAGGGGGCCCCTCTGGGGCCAACGTCCTGACTTTC.

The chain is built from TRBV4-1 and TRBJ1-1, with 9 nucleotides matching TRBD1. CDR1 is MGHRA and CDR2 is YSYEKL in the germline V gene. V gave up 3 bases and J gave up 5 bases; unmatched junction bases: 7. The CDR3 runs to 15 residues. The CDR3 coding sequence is TGCGCCAGCAGCCATCACAGGGGGCGGTATACTGAAGCTTTCTTT. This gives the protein CASSHHRGRYTEAFF.

CDR3 sequence: CASSPSSSRTDTQYF. CDR3 nucleotide sequence: TGTGCCAGCAGTCCCTCGTCTTCCCGCACAGATACGCAGTATTTT. The chain couples TRBV7-2 to TRBJ2-3; D is unresolved. CDR3 length equals 15 residues. The V end was cut by 6 bases, the J end by 1 base, with 14 bases between. Germline V gene data show CDR1 as SGHTA and CDR2 as FQGNSA.

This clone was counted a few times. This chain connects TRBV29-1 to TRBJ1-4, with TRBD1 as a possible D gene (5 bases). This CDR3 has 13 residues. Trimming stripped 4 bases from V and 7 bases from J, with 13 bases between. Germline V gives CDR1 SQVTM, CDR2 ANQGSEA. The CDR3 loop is CSVGGTFGEKLFF. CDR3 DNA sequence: TGCAGCGTTGGGGGGACTTTCGGTGAAAAACTGTTTTTT.

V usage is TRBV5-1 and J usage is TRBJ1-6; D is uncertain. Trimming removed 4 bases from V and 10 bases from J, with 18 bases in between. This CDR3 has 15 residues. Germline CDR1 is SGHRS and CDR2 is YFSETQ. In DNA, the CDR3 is TGCGCCAGCAGCGCCTCGGCGGAGGGCAGATCACCCCTCCACTTT. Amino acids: CASSASAEGRSPLHF.

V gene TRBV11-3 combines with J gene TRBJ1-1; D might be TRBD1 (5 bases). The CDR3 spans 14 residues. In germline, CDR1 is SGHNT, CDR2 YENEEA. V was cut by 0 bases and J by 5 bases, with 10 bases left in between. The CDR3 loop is CASSLEHGGTEAFF. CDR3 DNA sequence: TGTGCCAGCAGCTTAGAGCACGGGGGAACTGAAGCTTTCTTT. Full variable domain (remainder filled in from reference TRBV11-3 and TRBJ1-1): EAGVVQSPRYKIIEKKQPVAFWCNPISGHNTLYWYLQNLGQGPELLIRYENEEAVDDSQLPKDRFSAERLKGVDSTLKIQPAELGDSAVYLCASSLEHGGTEAFFGQGTRLTVV.

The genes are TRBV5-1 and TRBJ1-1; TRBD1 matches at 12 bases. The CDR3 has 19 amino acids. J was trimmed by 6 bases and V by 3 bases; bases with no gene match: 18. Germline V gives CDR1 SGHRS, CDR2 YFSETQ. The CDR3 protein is CASSSKPPGQGARVPEAFF. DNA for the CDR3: TGCGCCAGCAGCTCCAAGCCCCCGGGACAGGGGGCGCGGGTTCCTGAAGCTTTCTTT.

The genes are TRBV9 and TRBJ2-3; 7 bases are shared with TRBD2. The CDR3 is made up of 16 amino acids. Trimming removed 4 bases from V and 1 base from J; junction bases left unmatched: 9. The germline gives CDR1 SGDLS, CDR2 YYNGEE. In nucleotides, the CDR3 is TGTGCCAGCAGCTCCCGATCGGGGGGTGGCACAGATACGCAGTATTTT. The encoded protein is CASSSRSGGGTDTQYF. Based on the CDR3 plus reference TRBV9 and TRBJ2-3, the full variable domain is DSGVTQTPKHLITATGQRVTLRCSPRSGDLSVYWYQQSLDQGLQFLIQYYNGEERAKGNILERFSAQQFPDLHSELNLSSLELGDSALYFCASSSRSGGGTDTQYFGPGTRLTVL.

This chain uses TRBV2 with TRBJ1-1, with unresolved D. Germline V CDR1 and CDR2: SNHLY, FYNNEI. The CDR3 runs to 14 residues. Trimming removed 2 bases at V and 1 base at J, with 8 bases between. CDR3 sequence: CASSELGGNTEAFF. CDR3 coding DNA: TGTGCCAGCAGTGAATTAGGAGGGAACACTGAAGCTTTCTTT.

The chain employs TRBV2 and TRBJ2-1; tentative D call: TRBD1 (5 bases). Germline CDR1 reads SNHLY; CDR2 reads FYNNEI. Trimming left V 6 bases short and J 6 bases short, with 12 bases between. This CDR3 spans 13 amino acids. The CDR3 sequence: CASRGGRGNEQFF. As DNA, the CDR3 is TGTGCCAGCAGGGGCGGAAGGGGCAATGAGCAGTTCTTC.

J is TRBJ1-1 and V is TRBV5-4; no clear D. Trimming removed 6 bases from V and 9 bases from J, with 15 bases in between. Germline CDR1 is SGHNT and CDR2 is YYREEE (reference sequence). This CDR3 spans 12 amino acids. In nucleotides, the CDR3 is TGTGCCAGCAACGTGCCCGGTACGAAAGCTTTCTTT. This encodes CASNVPGTKAFF.

This CDR3 is CASSPNPGQGASNQPQHF. CDR3 sequence (DNA): TGTGCCAGCTCACCAAACCCGGGACAGGGGGCAAGCAATCAGCCCCAGCATTTT. The chain joins TRBV18 to TRBJ1-5; TRBD1 matches at 12 bases. CDR3 length: 18 residues. Germline V lookup: CDR1 KGHSH, CDR2 LQKENI. The V segment lost 2 bases and the J segment 1 base; nucleotides outside the gene matches: 6.

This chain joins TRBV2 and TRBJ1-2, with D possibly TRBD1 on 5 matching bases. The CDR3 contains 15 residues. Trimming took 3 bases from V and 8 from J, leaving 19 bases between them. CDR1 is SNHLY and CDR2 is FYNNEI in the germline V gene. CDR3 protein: CASSDVGRGGDGYTF. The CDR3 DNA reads TGTGCCAGCAGTGATGTAGGGCGAGGAGGGGACGGCTACACCTTC.

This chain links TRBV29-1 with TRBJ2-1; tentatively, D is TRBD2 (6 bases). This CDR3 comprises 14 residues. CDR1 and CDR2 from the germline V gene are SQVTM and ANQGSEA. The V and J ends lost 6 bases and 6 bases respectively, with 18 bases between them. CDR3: CSVRVGGEGNEQFF. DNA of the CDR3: TGCAGCGTCCGCGTGGGGGGAGAGGGCAATGAGCAGTTCTTC.